This T cell receptor (beta chain) was sequenced for a study of CD8+ T cells in alopecia areata. V lost 4 bases, J lost 1 base, and 8 bases lay in between. The CDR3 loop spans 14 amino acids. Per the germline V gene, CDR1 is SQVTM and CDR2 is ANQGSEA. Indicated treatment: oral pan-JAK inhibitor, 5-10 mg twice daily. This clone showed up just a few times. As yet, its antigen is unknown. Study-wide points: Possibly as an HLA-related effect, TCR sharing across patients appeared less clear than in mice.

Sequencing used cDNA as its template, made by extracting RNA and reverse transcribing it. Generated by immunoSEQ multiplex PCR, the TCRdb table keeps only in-frame clones and is missing some. The repertoire holds about 130,000 clones, with 45% to 60% as singletons. The sequence was obtained from a human donor with alopecia areata. This chain links TRBV29-1 with TRBJ2-6, with D possibly matching TRBD1 (6 bases). The source was CD8+ T cells sorted from blood, collected at week 4, from a patient treated with tofacitinib. CDR3 residues: CSVAGQSGANVLTF. The CDR3 DNA sequence: TGCAGCGTTGCTGGACAGTCTGGGGCCAACGTCCTGACTTTC. Full variable domain (outside the CDR3, taken from reference TRBV29-1 and TRBJ2-6): SAVISQKPSRDICQRGTSLTIQCQVDSQVTMMFWYRQQPGQSLTLIATANQGSEATYESGFVIDKFPISRPNLTFSTLTVSNMSPEDSSIYLCSVAGQSGANVLTFGAGSRLTVL.